This is a list of T cell receptor beta chains from one sample in a study of T cell responses to AZD1222 COVID-19 vaccine. Sequencing was performed with immunoSEQ multiplex PCR; in TCRdb, only in-frame clones are kept and a portion is missing. The top ten hold around 3.1% of the sample, which has 150,000 to 180,000 clones, around 89% seen once. The source was peripheral blood, collected on day 0 of AZD1222 vaccination. These receptors originate from an adult in good health. The CDR3 runs from the conserved cysteine through the conserved F or W. The D gene is left open where the match is weak. Part of the rows lack a size; the others show once, few, many or a class for expanded clones.

d_call,v_call,clone_size,j_call,cdr3_nt,cdr3_aa
TRBD2,TRBV7-2,few,TRBJ2-3,TGTGCCAGCAGCTCGCAAGCGGGGGGCACAGATACGCAGTATTTT,CASSSQAGGTDTQYF
-,TRBV6-2/TRBV6-3,-,TRBJ1-6,TGTGCCAGCAGTTTACAGAGCTCCTATAATTCACCCCTCCACTTT,CASSLQSSYNSPLHF
-,TRBV7-9,few,TRBJ1-4,TGTGCCAGCAGCCGCATGGGTGGGCTCGTTAATGAAAAACTGTTTTTT,CASSRMGGLVNEKLFF
-,TRBV19,-,TRBJ1-1,TGTGCCAGTAGCTTCGTGAACACTGAAGCTTTCTTT,CASSFVNTEAFF
-,TRBV29-1,-,TRBJ1-1,TGCAGCGTTGAGGGTGACAGGACTGAAGCTTTCTTT,CSVEGDRTEAFF
TRBD1,TRBV2,-,TRBJ2-7,TGTGCCAGCAGTCCGGACAGGGTTTTTCGGGAGCAGTACTTC,CASSPDRVFREQYF
TRBD1,TRBV6-5,once,TRBJ2-7,TGTGCCAGCAGGCGGGACAGGTGGGTCGACGAGCAGTACTTC,CASRRDRWVDEQYF
-,TRBV6-6,once,TRBJ2-2,TGTGCCAGCAGTTACGAGGGCGGGGAGCTGTTTTTT,CASSYEGGELFF
-,TRBV5-8,-,TRBJ2-1,TGTGCCAGCAGCCTCTACACCACTAGCTCCTACAATGAGCAGTTCTTC,CASSLYTTSSYNEQFF
TRBD2,TRBV5-1,-,TRBJ2-1,TGCGCCAGCAGCCAGGGACTAGCGGGGGCCTTCTACAATGAGCAGTTCTTC,CASSQGLAGAFYNEQFF
-,TRBV4-2,-,TRBJ2-5,TGTGCCAGCAGCCAAGATTTTGGTCGGACCCAGTACTTC,CASSQDFGRTQYF
-,TRBV7-9,-,TRBJ2-7,TGTGCCAGCAGCTACGAACGACAGCCCTACGAGCAGTACTTC,CASSYERQPYEQYF
-,TRBV19,-,TRBJ1-5,TGTGCCAGTAGTACCGGACAAGTCTACAATCAGCCCCAGCATTTT,CASSTGQVYNQPQHF
TRBD2,TRBV11-2,once,TRBJ2-1,TGTGCCAGCAGCTTAAGCGGGGTCTACAATGAGCAGTTCTTC,CASSLSGVYNEQFF
-,TRBV29-1,-,TRBJ2-7,TGCAGCGTTGAGTCTGAAGGGGGCTACGAGCAGTACTTC,CSVESEGGYEQYF
TRBD1,TRBV7-9,-,TRBJ2-5,TGTGCCAGCAGCCGTGAGGACAGGATATACGAGACCCAGTACTTC,CASSREDRIYETQYF